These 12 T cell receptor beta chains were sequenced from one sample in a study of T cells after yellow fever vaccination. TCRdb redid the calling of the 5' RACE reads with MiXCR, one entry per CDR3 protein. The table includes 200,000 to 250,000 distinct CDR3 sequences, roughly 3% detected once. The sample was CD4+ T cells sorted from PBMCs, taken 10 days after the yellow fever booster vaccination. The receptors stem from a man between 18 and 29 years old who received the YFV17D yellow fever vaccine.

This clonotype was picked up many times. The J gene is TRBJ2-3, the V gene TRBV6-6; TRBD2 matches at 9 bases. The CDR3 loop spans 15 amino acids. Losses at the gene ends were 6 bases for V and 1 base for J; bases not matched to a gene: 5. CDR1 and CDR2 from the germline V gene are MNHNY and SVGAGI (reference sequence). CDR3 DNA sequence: TGTGCCAGCAGAGTTAGCGGGGGAGGCACAGATACGCAGTATTTT. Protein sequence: CASRVSGGGTDTQYF.

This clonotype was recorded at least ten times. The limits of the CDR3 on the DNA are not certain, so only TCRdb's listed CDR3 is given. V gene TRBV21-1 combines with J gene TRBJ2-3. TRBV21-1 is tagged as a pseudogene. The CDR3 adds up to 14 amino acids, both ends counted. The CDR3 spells CALIWGPGTDTQYF.

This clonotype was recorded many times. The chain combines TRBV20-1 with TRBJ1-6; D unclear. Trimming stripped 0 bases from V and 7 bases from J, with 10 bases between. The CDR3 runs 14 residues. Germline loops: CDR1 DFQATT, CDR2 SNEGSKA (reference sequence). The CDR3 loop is CSARDRTLNSPLHF. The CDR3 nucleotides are TGCAGTGCTAGAGATAGGACCTTGAATTCACCCCTCCACTTT.

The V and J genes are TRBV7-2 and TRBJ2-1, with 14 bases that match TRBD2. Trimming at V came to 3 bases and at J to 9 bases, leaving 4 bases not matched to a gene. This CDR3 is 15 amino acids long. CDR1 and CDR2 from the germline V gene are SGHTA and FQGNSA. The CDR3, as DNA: TGTGCCAGCAGCTTTCGACTAGCGGGGGGGCCTGAGCAGTTCTTC. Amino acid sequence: CASSFRLAGGPEQFF.

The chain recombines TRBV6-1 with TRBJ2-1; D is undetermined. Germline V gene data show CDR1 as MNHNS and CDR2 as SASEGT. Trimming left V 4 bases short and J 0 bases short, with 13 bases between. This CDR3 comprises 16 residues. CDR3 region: CASSVLFRNSYNEQFF. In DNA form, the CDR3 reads TGTGCCAGCAGTGTTTTATTCCGAAACTCCTACAATGAGCAGTTCTTC.

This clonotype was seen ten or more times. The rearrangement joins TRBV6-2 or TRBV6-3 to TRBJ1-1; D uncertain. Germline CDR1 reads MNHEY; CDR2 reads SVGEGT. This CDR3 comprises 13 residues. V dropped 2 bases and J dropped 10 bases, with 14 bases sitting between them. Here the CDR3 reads CASSYPETRVAFF. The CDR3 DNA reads TGTGCCAGCAGTTACCCGGAGACTCGGGTAGCTTTCTTT.

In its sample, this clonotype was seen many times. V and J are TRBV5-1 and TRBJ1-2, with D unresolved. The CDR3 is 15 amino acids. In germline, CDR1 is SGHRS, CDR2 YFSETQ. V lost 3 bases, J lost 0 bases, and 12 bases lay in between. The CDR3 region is CASSWRSEANYGYTF. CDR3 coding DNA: TGCGCCAGCAGCTGGCGCTCAGAAGCTAACTATGGCTACACCTTC.

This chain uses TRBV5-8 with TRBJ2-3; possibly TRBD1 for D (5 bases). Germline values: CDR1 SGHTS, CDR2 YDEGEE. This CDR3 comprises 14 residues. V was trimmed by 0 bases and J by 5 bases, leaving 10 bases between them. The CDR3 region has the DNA TGTGCCAGCAGCTTGGCTCAGGGCAGAGATACGCAGTATTTT. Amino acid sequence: CASSLAQGRDTQYF.

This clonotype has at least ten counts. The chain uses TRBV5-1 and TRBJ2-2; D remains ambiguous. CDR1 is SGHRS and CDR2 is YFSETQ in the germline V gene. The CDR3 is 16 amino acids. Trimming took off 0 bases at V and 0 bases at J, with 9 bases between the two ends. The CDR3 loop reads CASSLGVAANTGELFF. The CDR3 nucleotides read TGCGCCAGCAGCTTGGGGGTGGCCGCGAACACCGGGGAGCTGTTTTTT.

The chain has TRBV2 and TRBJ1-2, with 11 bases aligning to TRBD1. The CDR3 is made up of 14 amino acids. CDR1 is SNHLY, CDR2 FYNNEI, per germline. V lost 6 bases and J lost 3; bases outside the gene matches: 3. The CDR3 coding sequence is TGTGCCAGCAGCGGACAGGGGGCCGACTATGGCTACACCTTC. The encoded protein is CASSGQGADYGYTF.

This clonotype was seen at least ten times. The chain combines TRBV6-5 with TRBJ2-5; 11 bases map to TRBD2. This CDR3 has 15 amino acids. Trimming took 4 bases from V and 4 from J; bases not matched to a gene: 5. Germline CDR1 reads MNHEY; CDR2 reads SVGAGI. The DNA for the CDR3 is TGTGCCAGCAGTTTTAGCGGGGGGGACGTAGAGACCCAGTACTTC. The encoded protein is CASSFSGGDVETQYF.

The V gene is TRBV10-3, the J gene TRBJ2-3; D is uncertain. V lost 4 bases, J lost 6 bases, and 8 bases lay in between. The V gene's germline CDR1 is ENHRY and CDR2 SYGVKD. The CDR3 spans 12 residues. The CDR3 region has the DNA TGTGCCATCAGTGGGTCGGAGGATACGCAGTATTTT. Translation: CAISGSEDTQYF.